This T cell receptor beta chain was found in a study of blood T cell repertoires in COVID-19. Study at large: The study drew acute and convalescent COVID-19 samples from the United States, Italy and Spain. PBMCs, B-cell-depleted T cells, or T cells were the source of the cDNA or gDNA that made up the material.

Study processing details: Estimated nucleated cell counts came from reference gene primer amplification. TCRdb's copy holds only in-frame clones and misses some; the assay was immunoSEQ multiplex PCR. V, J and clone size derive from that table, while D and trimming were established from the DNA sequence. The table includes around 250,000 clones, around 83% detected once. CDR3 length: 13 residues. The germline V gene encodes CDR1 SGHNT and CDR2 YYREEE (reference sequence). V was shortened by 0 bases and J by 4 bases, with 6 bases between the two germline ends. The sequence derives from a man older than 75 with acute or convalescent COVID-19. The sequencing input was peripheral blood. V and J are TRBV5-4 and TRBJ2-3; no firm D call. CDR3 in amino acids: CASSLATADTQYF. The CDR3 DNA is TGTGCCAGCAGCTTGGCCACTGCAGATACGCAGTATTTT.